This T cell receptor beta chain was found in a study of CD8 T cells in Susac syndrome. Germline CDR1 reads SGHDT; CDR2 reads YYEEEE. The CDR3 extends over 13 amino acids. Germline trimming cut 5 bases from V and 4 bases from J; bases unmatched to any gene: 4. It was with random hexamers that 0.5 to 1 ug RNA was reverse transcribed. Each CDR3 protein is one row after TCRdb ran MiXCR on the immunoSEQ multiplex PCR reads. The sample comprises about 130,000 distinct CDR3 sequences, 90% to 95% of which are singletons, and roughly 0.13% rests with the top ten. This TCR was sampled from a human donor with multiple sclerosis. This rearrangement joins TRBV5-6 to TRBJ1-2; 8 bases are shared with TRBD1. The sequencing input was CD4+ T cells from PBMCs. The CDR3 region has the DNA TGTGCCAGCAGTCGTACAGGGGGCTATGGCTACACCTTC. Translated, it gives CASSRTGGYGYTF. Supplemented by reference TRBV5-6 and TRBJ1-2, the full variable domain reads DAGVTQSPTHLIKTRGQQVTLRCSPKSGHDTVSWYQQALGQGPQFIFQYYEEEERQRGNFPDRFSGHQFPNYSSELNVNALLLGDSALYLCASSRTGGYGYTFGSGTRLTVV.